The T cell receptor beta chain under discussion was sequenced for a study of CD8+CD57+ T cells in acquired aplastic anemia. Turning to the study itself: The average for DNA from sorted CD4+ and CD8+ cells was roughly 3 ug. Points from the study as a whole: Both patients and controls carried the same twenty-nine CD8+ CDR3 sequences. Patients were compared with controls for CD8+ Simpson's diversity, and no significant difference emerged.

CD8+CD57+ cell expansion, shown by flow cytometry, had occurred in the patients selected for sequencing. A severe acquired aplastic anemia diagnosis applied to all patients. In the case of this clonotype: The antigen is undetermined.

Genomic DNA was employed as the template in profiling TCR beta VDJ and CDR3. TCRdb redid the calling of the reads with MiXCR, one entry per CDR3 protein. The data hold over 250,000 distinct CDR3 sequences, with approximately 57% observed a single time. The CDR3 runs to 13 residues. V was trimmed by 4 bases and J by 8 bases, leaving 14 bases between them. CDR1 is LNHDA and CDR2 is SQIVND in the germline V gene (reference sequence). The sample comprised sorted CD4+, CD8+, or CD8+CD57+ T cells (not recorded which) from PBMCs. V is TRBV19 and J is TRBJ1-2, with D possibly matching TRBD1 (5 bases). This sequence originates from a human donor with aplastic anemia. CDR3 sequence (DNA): TGTGCCAGTAGTAGGACATTAAACGGGGGCTACACCTTC. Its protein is CASSRTLNGGYTF.